This TCR beta chain was obtained from a study of Ad26.COV2.S vaccination and SARS-CoV-2 variants. Looking at the study overall: Trial arm assignment for the donor was COV1001 Ad26.COV2.S.

The treatment is: around 19 received Ad26.COV2.S at low or high dose, single or two shots; about 5 received placebo; per-sample allocation not given. Day 63 after the first vaccine or placebo injection was the time point for sampling. Boston supplied an adult donor aged 18-55 years. This clone was seen only once. The germline V gene encodes CDR1 MNHEY and CDR2 SVGEGT. V gave up 2 bases and J gave up 4 bases, with 14 bases separating them. This CDR3 spans 15 amino acids. Assay: immunoSEQ multiplex PCR; the TCRdb copy retains only in-frame clones and omits some. The sample lists more than 400,000 clones; roughly 87% were seen once.

The chain is built from TRBV6-2 or TRBV6-3 and TRBJ2-5, with D tentatively TRBD1 or TRBD2 (5 bases each). This sample comprised peripheral blood, obtained in a trial of Ad26.COV2.S vaccine versus placebo. The source is a person aged 18-65 years who received the Ad26.COV2.S COVID-19 vaccine or a placebo. This CDR3 reads CASSYAGAGRETQYF. The CDR3, as DNA: TGTGCCAGCAGTTACGCCGGGGCTGGGAGAGAGACCCAGTACTTC.